The present TCR beta chain was sequenced within a study of molecular identifiers for immune sequencing clone quantification. Details on this clonotype: Antigen specificity is unknown.

This CDR3 is built from 15 residues. Germline V gives CDR1 SNHLY, CDR2 FYNNEI. Between the trimmed V and J ends, which lost 6 bases and 2 bases, there was a span of 13 bases. A CD8+CD4-CCR7+CD45RA+ phenotype served as the sorting definition for naive CD8 T cells. Study-wide results and caveats: Among effectors, clones above 20 RNA copies held over 98% of molecules; among naive cells, under 1%.

In TCRdb, the PCR reads were re-called with MiXCR into one record per CDR3 protein. The sample consists of about 640,000 distinct CDR3 sequences, approximately 20% of them appearing once. This receptor was obtained from a human donor in good health. Some libraries in this study had Jurkat cell RNA spiked in. V gene TRBV2 combines with J gene TRBJ2-2; tentatively, D is TRBD1 or TRBD2 (5 bases each). Material for sequencing was naive CD8+ T cells from blood, with Jurkat cell RNA spiked in. Subset reported: FACS-sorted CD8+CD4-CCR7+CD45RA+ naive T cells. The CDR3 spells CASRSIGDNTGELFF. CDR3 coding DNA: TGTGCCAGCAGGAGTATAGGGGACAACACCGGGGAGCTGTTTTTT.